The next 3 T cell receptor beta chains were all read from a single sample in a study of blood T cells in healthy people across ages. Sample-barcoded 5' priming and a J-beta primer mix drove a second PCR of about 6 to 11 cycles. TCRdb processed the 5' RACE reads anew with MiXCR; each CDR3 protein has one entry. The table shows about 1.5 million distinct CDR3 sequences, with about 45% occurring only once. The sample consisted of blood. These receptors came from a woman between 18 and 29 years old in good health.

V is TRBV4-3 and J is TRBJ1-4; 9 bases map to TRBD1. This CDR3 contains 16 residues. CDR1 is LGHNA, CDR2 YSLEER, per germline. The trim removed 4 bases at V and 10 bases at J, leaving 13 bases unmatched. The CDR3 region is CASSPAPGTGLGKLFF. DNA of the CDR3: TGCGCCAGCAGCCCAGCTCCCGGGACAGGGCTCGGAAAACTGTTTTTT.

CDR3 nucleotide sequence: TGTGCCAGCGGGGGTTTCGACAACTATGGCTACACCTTC. This codes for CASGGFDNYGYTF. V is TRBV9 and J is TRBJ1-2; TRBD1 might be the D (5 bases). There are 13 residues in the CDR3. CDR1 SGDLS and CDR2 YYNGEE come from the germline V gene. V was shortened by 7 bases and J by 2 bases, with 12 bases between the two germline ends. Using reference TRBV9 and TRBJ1-2 for the parts outside the CDR3, the full variable domain is DSGVTQTPKHLITATGQRVTLRCSPRSGDLSVYWYQQSLDQGLQFLIQYYNGEERAKGNILERFSAQQFPDLHSELNLSSLELGDSALYFCASGGFDNYGYTFGSGTRLTVV.

The V gene is TRBV7-2, the J gene TRBJ2-1; no reliable D call. Deletions cut 0 bases from V and 13 bases from J, with 10 bases between. CDR1 SGHTA and CDR2 FQGNSA come from the germline V gene. The CDR3 has 12 residues. The CDR3 protein is CASSLAQETQFF. The DNA of the CDR3 is TGTGCCAGCAGCTTAGCGCAAGAGACCCAGTTCTTC.